The 5 T cell receptor beta chains presented below share a single source sample, sequenced in a study of blood T cell repertoires in COVID-19. The method was immunoSEQ multiplex PCR; TCRdb's version includes in-frame clones alone and lacks a portion of them. The sample carries about 240,000 clones, about 90% recorded once. The sequenced sample consisted of peripheral blood. Every receptor here comes from a man aged 60 to 75 who had recovered from COVID-19.

CDR3 region: CASSDTSGGNNEQFF. The DNA for the CDR3 is TGTGCCAGTAGTGATACTAGCGGGGGTAACAATGAGCAGTTCTTC. This sequence joins TRBV19 and TRBJ2-1; 11 bases are shared with TRBD2. V shed 5 bases, J shed 5 bases, and the junction held 5 bases outside the gene matches. The CDR3 length is 15 residues. Germline V gene sequence: CDR1 LNHDA, CDR2 SQIVND (reference sequence).

This clone occurred once. DNA for the CDR3: TGCAGCGTTGAAGATCGACAGGGCTCCTATAATTCACCCCTCCACTTT. Translated: CSVEDRQGSYNSPLHF. This chain joins TRBV29-1 and TRBJ1-6, with 7 bases that match TRBD1. This CDR3 region has 16 residues. Looked up from germline, CDR1 is SQVTM and CDR2 is ANQGSEA. V lost 0 bases to trimming and J lost 0 bases; unmatched junction nucleotides: 2.

The V and J genes are TRBV7-9 and TRBJ2-1; 7 nucleotides agree with TRBD1. This CDR3 has 14 amino acids. Germline CDR1 reads SEHNR; CDR2 reads FQNEAQ (reference sequence). With 6 bases clipped from V and 5 bases from J, the junction kept 7 bases outside the gene matches. The CDR3 DNA reads as TGTGCCAGCAGTAGACAGGGCGTTAACAATGAGCAGTTCTTC. Translated: CASSRQGVNNEQFF.

The chain joins TRBV5-5 to TRBJ1-1, with D tentatively TRBD1 (6 bases). Trimming left V 0 bases short and J 1 base short, with 13 bases between. Germline V gives CDR1 SGHKS, CDR2 YYEKEE (reference sequence). This CDR3 is 16 amino acids long. The CDR3 bases are TGTGCCAGCAGCTTGGCCATCGCGGGGGCGAACACTGAAGCTTTCTTT. Translation: CASSLAIAGANTEAFF.

This clone was seen only once. The chain links TRBV13 to TRBJ2-3; no reliable D call. V gave up 3 bases and J gave up 5 bases, with 3 bases separating them. Germline lookup yields CDR1 PRHDT and CDR2 FYEKMQ (reference sequence). The CDR3 contains 11 residues. CDR3 DNA sequence: TGTGCCAGCAGCTTTCAAGATACGCAGTATTTT. Translation gives CASSFQDTQYF.